This TCR beta chain was captured by sequencing in a study of shared clonotypes between healthy human individuals. Findings of the study overall: The naive CD4 repertoires of a few donors were compared, and around 5.1% of clonotypes were shared.

There were only Caucasian adults among the donors, and all lived in Nashville, Tennessee. Deep was the level at which the assay was run. Data came from immunoSEQ multiplex PCR; TCRdb stores just in-frame clones and leaves some out. This table holds about 960,000 clones, approximately 80% found once. Note on this clone: Its antigen is undetermined.

Sequencing used memory CD4+ T cells sorted from blood. Subset indicated: CD45RA-negative fraction. The receptor was derived from a man between 18 and 35 years old in good health.

The CDR3 sequence: CASSSNWGETQYF. The CDR3 region has the DNA TGTGCCAGCAGCTCCAACTGGGGCGAGACCCAGTACTTC. The rearrangement joins TRBV7-9 to TRBJ2-5, with D possibly TRBD1 on 5 matching bases. Germline CDR1 and CDR2: SEHNR and FQNEAQ (reference sequence). The length of the CDR3 is 13 residues. V shed 4 bases and J shed 5 bases, with 11 bases lying between them.